Below, 10 T cell receptor beta chains from the same sample are listed, as sequenced in a study of T cells in Graves' hyperthyroidism and ophthalmopathy. Amplification of TCR beta CDR3 regions was performed using RNA transcripts as template. HTBI primers drove first-round RT-PCR of the TCR CDR3. In TCRdb, the multiplex PCR reads were re-called with MiXCR into one record per CDR3 protein. The sample comprises over 500,000 distinct CDR3 sequences, 12% to 15% of which are singletons, and about 15% rests with the top ten. What was sequenced was blood. The receptors originated from a middle-aged woman with Graves' hyperthyroidism.

The sample holds many counts of this clonotype. The chain employs TRBV28 and TRBJ1-1; D gene ambiguous. Germline assignment: CDR1 MDHEN and CDR2 SYDVKM. V shed 6 bases and J shed 1 base, with 15 bases lying between them. The CDR3 is 15 residues long. The DNA of the CDR3 is TGTGCCAGCAGCAAAAAAACCCTGGGGAACACTGAAGCTTTCTTT. Translation gives CASSKKTLGNTEAFF.

This chain joins TRBV5-6 and TRBJ1-4; 8 bases line up with TRBD1. The germline V gene encodes CDR1 SGHDT and CDR2 YYEEEE. The V and J ends lost 4 bases and 0 bases, in that order; junction bases with no gene match: 8. CDR3 length: 17 amino acids. The CDR3 here is CASSRGTGAATNEKLFF. The CDR3 nucleotides read TGTGCCAGCAGCCGTGGGACAGGTGCAGCAACTAATGAAAAACTGTTTTTT.

Many counts were recorded for this clonotype. The V call is TRBV13, the J call TRBJ2-2; 10 bases are a match to TRBD2. Trimming at V came to 2 bases and at J to 6 bases, leaving 15 bases not matched to a gene. The CDR3 totals 19 residues. The germline V gene encodes CDR1 PRHDT and CDR2 FYEKMQ (reference sequence). CDR3 bases: TGTGCCAGCAGCTTAAGCCTAGCGGGAGTTTTTCCAGTGGCCGGGGAGCTGTTTTTT. Its protein is CASSLSLAGVFPVAGELFF.

In this sample, this clonotype turned up many times. The genes are TRBV7-9 and TRBJ2-5; the D gene is possibly TRBD2 (5 bases). Trimming took 2 bases from V and 10 from J, leaving 8 bases between them. Germline lookup yields CDR1 SEHNR and CDR2 FQNEAQ (reference sequence). The CDR3 totals 11 residues. CDR3 in amino acids: CASSLMRDQYF. The CDR3 coding sequence is TGTGCCAGCAGCTTAATGAGGGACCAGTACTTC.

This clonotype showed up many times. V is TRBV20-1 and J is TRBJ2-7; 7 bases are a match to TRBD1. The trim removed 6 bases at V and 4 bases at J, leaving 21 bases unmatched. CDR1 DFQATT and CDR2 SNEGSKA come from the germline V gene (reference sequence). The CDR3 length is 17 residues. Here the CDR3 DNA reads TGCAGTGCGAGCGTTGACCCCGGGACAGCGACCTCGTACGAGCAGTACTTC. It is translated as CSASVDPGTATSYEQYF.

V gene TRBV5-4 combines with J gene TRBJ2-7, with D tentatively TRBD1 (6 bases). The CDR3 loop spans 14 amino acids. The V and J ends lost 2 bases and 2 bases respectively, with 11 bases between them. Per the germline V gene, CDR1 is SGHNT and CDR2 is YYREEE (reference sequence). The CDR3 loop reads CASSFLGDTYEQYF. The CDR3 nucleotides read TGTGCCAGCAGCTTTCTCGGGGACACCTACGAGCAGTACTTC.

V is TRBV7-8 and J is TRBJ2-7; 11 bases match TRBD2. With 5 bases clipped from V and 1 base from J, the junction kept 16 bases outside the gene matches. The CDR3 consists of 19 residues. Germline CDR1 SGHVS, CDR2 FQNEAQ. In nucleotides, the CDR3 is TGTGCCAGCAGCCCTCAGGGGACTAGCGGAGGGAAAAGGTCCTACGAGCAGTACTTC. It yields the protein CASSPQGTSGGKRSYEQYF.

This clonotype was seen many times. The chain uses TRBV27 and TRBJ2-7, with 9 bases fitting TRBD2. Germline CDR1 and CDR2: MNHEY and SMNVEV (reference sequence). The CDR3 is 18 residues long. The V and J ends lost 0 bases and 3 bases, in that order; junction bases with no gene match: 12. The DNA for the CDR3 is TGTGCCAGCAGTTTATCTAGCGGGAGTCCCTCAAAACTCTACGAGCAGTACTTC. Translated, it gives CASSLSSGSPSKLYEQYF.

The chain joins TRBV15 to TRBJ2-1; D possibly matches TRBD1 or TRBD2 (6 bases each). The V end was cut by 0 bases, the J end by 5 bases, with 11 bases between. The CDR3 runs to 15 residues. Germline-derived CDR1 and CDR2 are LNHNV and YYDKDF (reference sequence). The CDR3 coding sequence is TGTGCCACCAGCAGAGATCGGGGGCTGCACAATGAGCAGTTCTTC. Translation gives CATSRDRGLHNEQFF.

V and J are TRBV6-1 and TRBJ2-5; the match to TRBD2 covers 11 bases. The CDR3 loop spans 15 amino acids. In germline, CDR1 is MNHNS, CDR2 SASEGT. The V segment lost 0 bases and the J segment 5 bases; nucleotides outside the gene matches: 2. Here the CDR3 reads CASSEASGRVETQYF. The CDR3, as DNA: TGTGCCAGCAGTGAAGCTAGCGGGAGGGTTGAGACCCAGTACTTC.